This paragraph reports one T cell receptor (beta chain). The DNA input per sorted-subset replicate PCR was 200 ng, corresponding to some 33,000 T cell genomes. Libraries were prepared by immunoSEQ multiplex PCR; TCRdb keeps only in-frame clonotypes and omits some of them. Of 2,500,000 or so clones listed, under 95% are singletons. There are 15 residues in the CDR3. Germline V gene sequence: CDR1 MNHEY, CDR2 SVGAGI. These data are taken from a study of shared clonotypes between healthy human individuals. Study-wide background: The study used three CD4 naive, three CD4 memory, two CD8 naive and one CD8 memory plate per donor.

The sequencing input was naive CD4+ T cells from PBMCs. As for subset: CD45RA+ positively selected. This sequence joins TRBV6-5 and TRBJ2-5; TRBD1 matches at 7 bases. The J call is in doubt because the DNA end fits TRBJ2-7 better. The source is a man aged 18 to 30 in good health. Some clones in this sample may be carry-over from other donors' samples. CDR3: CASSKTLDRDYEQYF. For the CDR3, the DNA is TGTGCCAGCAGTAAAACCCTCGACAGGGACTACGAGCAGTACTTC.